This T cell receptor (beta chain) was sequenced for a study of vaccination and CD4 T cells after COVID-19. Overall study: Control cultures used a CEFX viral epitope pool, an HIV-1 Nef peptide pool, or no peptide. Study-level findings and limits: For convalescent patients, a median 86.3% of reactive clones surfaced exclusively after vaccination.

CDR1 is SEHNR and CDR2 is FQNEAQ in the germline V gene (reference sequence). The germline V and J ends were trimmed by 3 bases and 9 bases, with 8 bases remaining between them. This CDR3 comprises 11 residues. The treatment: approximately 9-day PBMC culture with coronavirus spike peptide pools or control peptides (ViraFEST assay). Investigators obtained the unexposed donor's CD4+ T cells before the COVID-19 pandemic (2011-2018). The study sequenced cultured CD4+ T cell DNA using the Oncomine TCR Beta short-read assay. Researchers extracted genomic DNA from CD4+ T cells that had been cultured. TCRdb re-called the PCR reads through MiXCR, storing one row per CDR3 protein. This table has roughly 6,800 distinct CDR3 sequences, around 33% appearing once. This clonotype is medium-sized. Its antigen remains unidentified.

This TCR was recovered from a human donor in good health. The rearrangement uses TRBV7-9 and TRBJ2-5; possible D gene TRBD2, 5 bases. The sample consisted of CD4+ T cells from blood, cultured in vitro. The CDR3 coding sequence is TGTGCCAGCAGCTTCTTCGGGGCCCAGTACTTC. Its translation: CASSFFGAQYF. The whole variable domain, filled in from reference TRBV7-9 and TRBJ2-5, reads DTGVSQNPRHKITKRGQNVTFRCDPISEHNRLYWYRQTLGQGPEFLTYFQNEAQLEKSRLLSDRFSAERPKGSFSTLEIQRTEQGDSAMYLCASSFFGAQYFGPGTRLLVL.